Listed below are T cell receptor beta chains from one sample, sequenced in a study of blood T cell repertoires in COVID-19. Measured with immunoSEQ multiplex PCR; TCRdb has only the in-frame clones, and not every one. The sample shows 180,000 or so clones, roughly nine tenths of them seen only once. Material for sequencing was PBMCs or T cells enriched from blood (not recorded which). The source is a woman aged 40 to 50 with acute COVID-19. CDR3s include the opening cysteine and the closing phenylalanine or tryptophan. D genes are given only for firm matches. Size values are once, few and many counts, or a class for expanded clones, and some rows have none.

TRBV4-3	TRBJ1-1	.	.	CASSLTGNTEAFF	TGCGCCAGCAGCCTGACAGGGAACACTGAAGCTTTCTTT
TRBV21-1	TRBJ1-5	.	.	CAGRRDRVSNQPQHF	TGTGCCGGGCGCCGGGACAGGGTTTCCAATCAGCCCCAGCATTTT
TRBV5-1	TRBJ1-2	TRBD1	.	CASSFGTGIDSGYTF	TGCGCCAGCAGCTTCGGGACAGGGATAGATAGTGGCTACACCTTC
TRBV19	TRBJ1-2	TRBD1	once	CASSPKTGGTNYGYTF	TGTGCCAGTAGTCCAAAGACAGGGGGCACGAACTATGGCTACACCTTC
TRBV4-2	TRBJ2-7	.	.	CASSQEGTGAYEQYF	TGTGCCAGCAGCCAAGAAGGGACGGGGGCCTACGAGCAGTACTTC
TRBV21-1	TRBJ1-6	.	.	CASSKRDREYNSPLHF	TGTGCCAGCAGCAAACGGGACAGGGAGTATAATTCACCCCTCCACTTT
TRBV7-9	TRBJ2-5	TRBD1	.	CASSQGTGGETQYF	TGTGCCAGCAGCCAAGGGACAGGGGGGGAGACCCAGTACTTC
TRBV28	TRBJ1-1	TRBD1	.	CASSYRGGYTEAFF	TGTGCCAGCAGTTACAGGGGGGGCTACACTGAAGCTTTCTTT
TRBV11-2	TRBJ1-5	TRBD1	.	CASSFYTGQGDQPQHF	TGTGCCAGCAGCTTTTATACAGGGCAGGGGGATCAGCCCCAGCATTTT
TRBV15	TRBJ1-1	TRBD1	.	CATSKTGQGGTEAFF	TGTGCCACCAGCAAAACGGGACAGGGAGGGACTGAAGCTTTCTTT
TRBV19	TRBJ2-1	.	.	CASREGVGLGGYNEQFF	TGTGCCAGTAGGGAGGGCGTGGGTCTCGGGGGTTACAATGAGCAGTTCTTC
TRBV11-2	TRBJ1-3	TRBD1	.	CASSSDRGFGNTIYF	TGTGCCAGCAGCAGTGACAGGGGATTTGGAAACACCATATATTTT
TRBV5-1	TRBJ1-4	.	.	CASSSPGRENEKLFF	TGCGCCAGCAGCTCCCCGGGGAGAGAAAATGAAAAACTGTTTTTT
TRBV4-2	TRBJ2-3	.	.	CASSQAMSGEITSTDTQYF	TGTGCCAGCAGCCAAGCAATGTCCGGGGAAATTACTAGCACAGATACGCAGTATTTT
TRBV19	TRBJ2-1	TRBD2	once	CASRATSGGRGNEQFF	TGTGCCAGTAGAGCTACTAGCGGGGGGCGGGGGAATGAGCAGTTCTTC
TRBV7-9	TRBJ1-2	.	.	CAGGVLNYGYTF	TGTGCCGGGGGGGTTTTGAACTATGGCTACACCTTC
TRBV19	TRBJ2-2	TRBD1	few	CASSPDRASTGELFF	TGTGCCAGTAGCCCGGACAGGGCGAGCACCGGGGAGCTGTTTTTT
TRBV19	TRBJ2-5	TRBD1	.	CASSMGQDQETQYF	TGTGCCAGTAGTATGGGACAGGACCAAGAGACCCAGTACTTC
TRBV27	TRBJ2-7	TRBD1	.	CASSGTGTGFSEQYF	TGTGCCAGCAGTGGCACCGGGACAGGGTTTTCCGAGCAGTACTTC
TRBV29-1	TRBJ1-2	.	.	CSTIAGAYGYTF	TGCAGCACCATTGCAGGCGCTTATGGCTACACCTTC
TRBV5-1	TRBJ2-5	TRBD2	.	CASSRSGLGVRETQYF	TGCGCCAGCTCTCGGTCGGGACTAGGTGTACGAGAGACCCAGTACTTC
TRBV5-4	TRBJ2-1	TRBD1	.	CASSDQGANEQFF	TGTGCCAGCAGTGATCAGGGGGCGAATGAGCAGTTCTTC
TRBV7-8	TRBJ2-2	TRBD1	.	CASSPPIRDRGITGELFF	TGTGCCAGCAGCCCCCCTATCCGGGACAGGGGTATCACCGGGGAGCTGTTTTTT
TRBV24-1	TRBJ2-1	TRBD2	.	CATGSGGAGRNEQFF	TGTGCCACCGGGAGCGGGGGGGCGGGACGCAATGAGCAGTTCTTC
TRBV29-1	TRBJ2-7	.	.	CSVVGGSYEQYF	TGCAGCGTTGTCGGCGGCTCCTACGAGCAGTACTTC
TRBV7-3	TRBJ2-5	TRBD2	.	CASSSSGRGRETQYF	TGTGCCAGCAGCTCATCCGGGAGGGGAAGGGAGACCCAGTACTTC
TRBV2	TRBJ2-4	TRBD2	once	CASSEALAGVRNIQYF	TGTGCCAGCAGTGAAGCACTAGCGGGAGTTCGAAACATTCAGTACTTC
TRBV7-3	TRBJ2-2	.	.	CASSFSHGTGELFF	TGTGCCAGCAGCTTTTCTCACGGCACCGGGGAGCTGTTTTTT
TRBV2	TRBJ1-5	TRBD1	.	CASRPYRMTGYDQPQHF	TGTGCCAGCAGACCTTATAGAATGACAGGGTATGATCAGCCCCAGCATTTT
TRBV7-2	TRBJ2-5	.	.	CASSTQNRDAQETQYF	TGTGCCAGCAGCACTCAAAACAGGGATGCTCAAGAGACCCAGTACTTC
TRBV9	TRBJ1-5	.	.	CASSADGQSNQPQHF	TGTGCCAGCAGCGCCGACGGACAGTCCAATCAGCCCCAGCATTTT
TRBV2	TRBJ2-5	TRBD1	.	CASRKQGARQETQYF	TGTGCCAGCAGGAAACAGGGGGCGCGGCAAGAGACCCAGTACTTC
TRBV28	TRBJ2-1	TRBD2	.	CASTPWREGPDEQFF	TGTGCCAGCACCCCTTGGCGGGAGGGCCCGGATGAGCAGTTCTTC
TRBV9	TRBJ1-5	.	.	CASSEGTLLTQPQHF	TGTGCCAGCAGCGAGGGGACACTGCTGACACAGCCCCAGCATTTT
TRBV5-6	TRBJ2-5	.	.	CASSFSRVKGGQETQYF	TGTGCCAGCAGCTTTTCGCGGGTAAAAGGTGGGCAAGAGACCCAGTACTTC
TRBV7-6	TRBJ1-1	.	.	CASSPGHLNTEAFF	TGTGCCAGCAGCCCCGGACATTTGAACACTGAAGCTTTCTTT
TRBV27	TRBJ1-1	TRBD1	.	CASSSDRGLRAFF	TGTGCCAGCAGCTCGGACAGGGGGCTAAGAGCTTTCTTT
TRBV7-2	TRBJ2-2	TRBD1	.	CASSHRDRGIGELFF	TGTGCCAGCAGCCACCGGGACAGGGGCATTGGGGAGCTGTTTTTT
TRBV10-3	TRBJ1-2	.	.	CAISESSGLHGYTF	TGTGCCATCAGTGAGTCGTCAGGGCTCCATGGCTACACCTTC
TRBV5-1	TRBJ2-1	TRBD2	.	CASSLAAGVFNEQFF	TGCGCCAGCAGCTTGGCCGCGGGAGTCTTCAATGAGCAGTTCTTC
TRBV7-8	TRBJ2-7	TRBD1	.	CASSPGTGGYEQYF	TGTGCCAGCAGCCCAGGGACAGGGGGTTACGAGCAGTACTTC
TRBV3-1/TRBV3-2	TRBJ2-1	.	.	CASSGGLAYNEQFF	TGTGCCAGCAGCGGAGGGCTAGCGTACAATGAGCAGTTCTTC
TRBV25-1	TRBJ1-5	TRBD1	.	CASSDTGERQPQHF	TGTGCCAGCAGTGACACAGGGGAAAGACAGCCCCAGCATTTT
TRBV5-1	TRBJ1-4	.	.	CASSPGKAPANEKLFF	TGCGCCAGCAGCCCCGGGAAAGCCCCGGCTAATGAAAAACTGTTTTTT
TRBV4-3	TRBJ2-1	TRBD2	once	CASSHLTSGRADEQFF	TGCGCCAGCAGCCACCTGACTAGCGGGAGGGCCGATGAGCAGTTCTTC
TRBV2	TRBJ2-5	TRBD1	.	CASSEGTRQGGFETQYF	TGTGCCAGCAGTGAAGGCACCAGACAGGGCGGTTTCGAGACCCAGTACTTC
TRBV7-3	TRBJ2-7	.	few	CASSRTLGDEQYF	TGTGCCAGCAGCCGGACCCTGGGAGACGAGCAGTACTTC
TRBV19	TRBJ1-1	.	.	CASTNYRFGTEAFF	TGTGCCAGTACCAACTACAGGTTTGGGACTGAAGCTTTCTTT
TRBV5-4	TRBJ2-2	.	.	CASSPAGAIANTGELFF	TGTGCCAGCAGCCCTGCGGGGGCCATCGCGAACACCGGGGAGCTGTTTTTT